This T cell receptor (beta chain) comes out of a study of blood T cell repertoires in COVID-19 (dated by TCRdb to the early 2020s). For the study in its entirety: Collaborator samples came from the United States, Italy and Spain and covered acute and convalescent phases of COVID-19. The sample metadata nearly always contained a de-identified subject ID, COVID-19 status, age in years and sex. The samples were drawn from the first 160 participants of the ongoing ImmuneRACE study and from 950 to 1,500 subjects provided by 6 global collaborators. Where available, HLA class I and class II types were taken from metadata supplied by the sample provider and were not determined by assay-based typing. The dataset comprised deeply sampled blood TCRbeta repertoires from subjects exposed to, actively infected with, or recovered from COVID-19. The material from the prospective study consisted of cDNA or gDNA derived from T cells, B-cell-depleted T cells, or PBMCs. The repertoires were released in a freely available public database intended as a resource for research on the immune response to SARS-CoV-2.

Each collaborating institution followed its own protocols to collect whole blood in K2EDTA tubes. For TCRbeta analysis, collaborators shipped samples in one of three forms: frozen whole blood, isolated PBMCs, or DNA extracted from either of those sample types. In regard to this clone: What antigen it recognizes has not been identified. No per-base quality is available; no much larger clone lies one base away.

TCRbeta CDR3 regions were amplified from genomic DNA using the immunoSEQ Assay, a bias-controlled multiplex PCR. The authors processed their data as follows. The number of nucleated cells in each sample was estimated by amplification of reference gene primers within the assay. To quantify the absolute abundance of each unique TCRbeta CDR3 rearrangement, sequence reads were collapsed and filtered. For each sample, productive Simpson clonality was calculated by taking the square root of Simpson's diversity index across productive rearrangements. TCRdb carries this immuneACCESS record with in-frame sequences only. Its versions omit some clonotypes, under half of them owing to an unresolved V gene in the studies checked, with the rest unexplained. The V and J calls and clone size come from that table; D and trimming were worked out from the DNA. This sample is represented by about 80,000 clones; 70% to 90% of them were singletons. The ten largest clonotypes hold under 5% of the sample.

What the study reported, not specific to this receptor: Clinical and demographic metadata were provided uncurated, with the amount varying by source and participant.

Sequences SGHAT (CDR1) and FQNNGV (CDR2) are obtained from the germline V gene. V is cut back by 5 bases and J by 7 bases, with 8 bases in the junction unmatched. The CDR3 has 15 amino acids, counting the end cysteine and phenylalanine. The only DNA kept is the CDR3, 45 bases in frame from the first base. The sequence was collected from a woman older than 75 with active or convalescent COVID-19. The sequenced sample was peripheral blood. The chain uses TRBV11-2 and TRBJ2-7, with 13 junctional bases fitting TRBD2. The bases read TGTGCCAGCAGCCCCCTGACTAGCGGGAGGTGGGAGCAGTACTTC. Protein translation: CASSPLTSGRWEQYF.